Sequencing of this T cell receptor (beta chain) was carried out in a study of blood T cells in healthy people across ages. General study findings and limits: Naive and antigen-experienced cells were not separated, limiting conclusive comparison.

Deletions cut 1 base from V and 0 bases from J, with 7 bases between. CDR3 size: 16 residues. Germline CDR1 is LGHNA and CDR2 is YSLEER. This clonotype occurred a few times. The antigen is unknown. Using a J-beta primer mix together with a sample-barcoded 5' primer, a second PCR was run for roughly 6 to 11 cycles. TCRdb ran MiXCR on the 5' RACE reads and lists one entry per CDR3 protein. The sample has 800,000 or so distinct CDR3 sequences; approximately 25% are singletons. The same sample was also used in a study of T cells of mothers and their children. That work states: Samples were provided by three healthy Caucasian mothers and their six children. All RNA that had been extracted was used for cDNA synthesis at approximately 1.5 ug per 15 ul. Mother-child pairs who were related displayed a slightly higher overlap than unrelated pairs, a difference that was non-significant.

The specimen sequenced was blood. The sequence was collected from a boy younger than 18 in good health. The chain uses TRBV4-3 and TRBJ1-6; D remains ambiguous. The CDR3, as DNA: TGCGCCAGCAGCCAAGCGGCATCCTCCTATAATTCACCCCTCCACTTT. It yields the protein CASSQAASSYNSPLHF.